The 7 T cell receptor beta chains below come from one sample, sequenced in a study of blood T cell repertoires in COVID-19. Sequencing used immunoSEQ multiplex PCR; TCRdb keeps in-frame clones, though not all of them. This sample has 150,000 to 170,000 clones, with roughly 88% found just once. Sequenced: peripheral blood. The receptors come from a man aged 60 to 75 with COVID-19, enrolled during active disease.

The V and J genes are TRBV21-1 and TRBJ2-7; TRBD2, the table's D call, lacks a check against the DNA. TRBV21-1 constitutes a pseudogene. This CDR3 comprises 17 residues. CDR3 nucleotides: TGTGCCAGCAGCAAAATACGAGGTTTCCCCTTGGATTTCAAGCAGTACTTC. It specifies CASSKIRGFPLDFKQYF.

This sequence joins TRBV27 and TRBJ1-5, with 8 bases lining up with TRBD1. The CDR3 is 16 residues long. J lost 4 bases, V lost 5 bases, and 10 bases had no gene match. The germline V gene has CDR1 MNHEY and CDR2 SMNVEV (reference sequence). The CDR3 protein is CASSIYGQGTNQPQHF. The CDR3 bases are TGTGCCAGCAGTATATACGGACAGGGAACGAATCAGCCCCAGCATTTT.

This chain joins TRBV19 and TRBJ1-6; no reliable D call. The CDR3 runs to 15 residues. The germline V and J ends were trimmed by 10 bases and 5 bases, with 18 bases remaining between them. CDR1 is LNHDA, CDR2 SQIVND, per germline (reference sequence). For the CDR3, the DNA is TGTGCCACCCTCCGAGACGGGAGAGATAATTCACCCCTCCACTTT. Protein: CATLRDGRDNSPLHF.

The chain is built from TRBV5-5 and TRBJ2-1; TRBD2 agrees at 11 bases. V was pared by 2 bases and J by 5 bases, with 9 bases of the junction left unmatched. Germline CDR1 and CDR2: SGHKS and YYEKEE (reference sequence). The CDR3 is 17 amino acids. This chain's CDR3 is CASSFRTSGGANNEQFF. The CDR3 nucleotides read TGTGCCAGCAGCTTCCGTACTAGCGGGGGAGCTAACAATGAGCAGTTCTTC.

The gene calls are TRBV6-5 and TRBJ2-7; the D gene is possibly TRBD1 (5 bases). Germline lookup yields CDR1 MNHEY and CDR2 SVGAGI. V was pared by 7 bases and J by 4 bases, with 11 bases between. The length of the CDR3 is 12 residues. CDR3 loop: CASTNQGYEQYF. CDR3 bases: TGTGCCAGCACTAATCAGGGATACGAGCAGTACTTC.

J is TRBJ1-4 and V is TRBV5-1, with no clear D. V gave up 4 bases and J gave up 7 bases, with 17 bases separating them. The CDR3 spans 15 residues. Germline lookup yields CDR1 SGHRS and CDR2 YFSETQ. The CDR3 is CASSARERESEKLFF. The CDR3 region has the DNA TGCGCCAGCAGCGCCCGGGAACGGGAGAGTGAAAAACTGTTTTTT.

The chain combines TRBV5-1 with TRBJ2-5; D is possibly TRBD2 (6 bases). V was cut by 0 bases and J by 4 bases, with 19 bases left in between. Germline CDR1 reads SGHRS; CDR2 reads YFSETQ. The CDR3 totals 17 residues. CDR3 nucleotides: TGCGCCAGCAGCTTGGCCGGAGGGCAGGTGGGGCGAGAGACCCAGTACTTC. It yields the protein CASSLAGGQVGRETQYF.